These 2 T cell receptor beta chains came from one sample sequenced in a study of Ad26.COV2.S vaccination and SARS-CoV-2 variants (dated by TCRdb to the early 2020s). Receptor libraries were prepared by the immunoSEQ multiplex PCR assay. The table was pulled from immuneACCESS by TCRdb, which kept in-frame rearrangements only. Such tables lose some clones; where checked, under half of the loss comes from unresolved V genes, and the rest has no known cause. This sample comprises about 330,000 clones, around 90% of them detected only once. The ten largest clones capture approximately 5.8% of the sample. The treatment or condition label corresponds to: 19 received Ad26.COV2.S at low or high dose, single or two shots; several received placebo; per-sample allocation not given. For vaccine and placebo recipients, the sequenced repertoires came from samples collected on day 63 after the first injection.

Sequencing used peripheral blood, obtained in a trial of Ad26.COV2.S vaccine versus placebo. These receptors all come from a person aged 18-65 years who received the Ad26.COV2.S COVID-19 vaccine or a placebo.

Points on this clone: One end of the junction does not line up with germline, which may come from a read error. The V gene is TRBV6-1, the J gene TRBJ2-1; 9 nucleotides align to TRBD1. The CDR3 length is 12 residues. The V gene's germline CDR1 is MNHNS and CDR2 SASEGT. The DNA of the CDR3 is TGCGGTGCGGGACAGGGAAGTAATGAGCAGTTCTTC. Amino acids: CGAGQGSNEQFF.

This chain joins TRBV4-2 and TRBJ2-3; 7 nucleotides align to TRBD1. The CDR3 totals 16 residues. The germline V gene has CDR1 LGHNA and CDR2 YNFKEQ. The V and J ends lost 0 bases and 0 bases, in that order; junction bases with no gene match: 3. CDR3 sequence: CASSQEGGLSTDTQYF. DNA of the CDR3: TGTGCCAGCAGCCAAGAAGGGGGCTTAAGCACAGATACGCAGTATTTT.